This TCR beta chain was profiled in a study of cytomegalovirus exposure and HLA in healthy donors. Study results and caveats: In a later analysis, the majority of CMV-associated beta chains seemingly showed HLA restriction.

PCR amplification relied on 60 Vbeta primers (plus 13 Jbeta primers). Method: immunoSEQ multiplex PCR; TCRdb's copy keeps in-frame clones and lacks some. The top ten clones hold approximately 7% of a sample with over 65,000 clones, 65% to 70% of them seen once. Deletions cut 9 bases from V and 2 bases from J, with 14 bases between. Germline V lookup: CDR1 ENHRY, CDR2 SYGVKD. This CDR3 has 14 residues. As concerns this clone: Its antigen is not identified.

This clonotype was obtained from a woman between 50 and 59 years old in good health and CMV-seropositive. The source material was PBMCs. The chain carries TRBV10-3 and TRBJ1-3, with no clear D. CDR3 sequence (DNA): TGTGCCATTCAACGGGAGGAAACTGGAAACACCATATATTTT. Translation: CAIQREETGNTIYF.